These 8 T cell receptor beta chains were sequenced from one sample in a study of blood T cells in healthy people across ages. Next came a second PCR, run for about 6 to 12 cycles, which used a sample-barcoded 5' primer along with a J-beta primer mix. In TCRdb, the 5' RACE reads were re-called with MiXCR into one record per CDR3 protein. The data hold around 710,000 distinct CDR3 sequences, with more than 40% observed a single time. Sequencing was performed on blood. The receptors were sampled from a woman aged 55-69 years in good health.

The sample holds a few counts of this clonotype. The CDR3 nucleotides are TGTGCCAGCAGCCAAGACGGGGGGACCGGCAATCAGCCCCAGCATTTT. Amino acid sequence: CASSQDGGTGNQPQHF. The chain is built from TRBV3-1 and TRBJ1-5, with D tentatively TRBD1 (5 bases). The CDR3 extends over 16 amino acids. V was shortened by 0 bases and J by 2 bases, with 11 bases between the two germline ends. CDR1 is LGHDT and CDR2 is YNNKEL in the germline V gene (reference sequence). Based on the CDR3 plus reference TRBV3-1 and TRBJ1-5, the full variable domain is DTAVSQTPKYLVTQMGNDKSIKCEQNLGHDTMYWYKQDSKKFLKIMFSYNNKELIINETVPNRFSPKSPDKAHLNLHINSLELGDSAVYFCASSQDGGTGNQPQHFGDGTRLSIL.

This clonotype was picked up a small number of times. The chain employs TRBV7-9 and TRBJ2-2, with a possible D match to TRBD1 (6 bases). Deletions cut 5 bases from V and 6 bases from J, with 10 bases between. The V gene's germline CDR1 is SEHNR and CDR2 FQNEAQ (reference sequence). The CDR3 runs 13 residues. CDR3 DNA sequence: TGTGCCAGCAGCCCGACAGGCCCCGGGGAGCTGTTTTTT. Amino acids: CASSPTGPGELFF.

This clonotype was detected only a few times. The chain uses TRBV27 and TRBJ2-3; 7 bases are shared with TRBD2. The junction had 13 bases not matched to a gene; V was cut back by 4 bases and J by 3 bases. The CDR3 runs 17 residues. Germline V gene lookup returns CDR1 MNHEY and CDR2 SMNVEV (reference sequence). CDR3 DNA sequence: TGTGCCAGCAGTTCACGACCGGCGGGGGAGAGAACAGATACGCAGTATTTT. It codes for CASSSRPAGERTDTQYF.

Of note for this clonotype: A junction boundary mismatches the germline segment, possibly from a read error. The chain joins TRBV7-2 to TRBJ2-5; 9 positions match TRBD1. The J call may be wrong; the DNA end is better matched by TRBJ2-7. The CDR3 has 14 amino acids. Germline V gene sequence: CDR1 SGHTA, CDR2 FQGNSA. The CDR3 sequence: CVSSTGTGPHEQYF. CDR3 DNA sequence: TGTGTCAGCAGTACCGGGACAGGGCCCCACGAGCAGTACTTC.

This clonotype was observed a handful of times. This chain uses TRBV6-1 with TRBJ2-7; maybe TRBD2 (7 bases). V gave up 0 bases and J gave up 0 bases, with 15 bases separating them. Germline V gene lookup returns CDR1 MNHNS and CDR2 SASEGT. CDR3 size: 17 residues. DNA of the CDR3: TGTGCCAGCAGTGAAGCGTTAAGAGGGGGGGGCTCCTACGAGCAGTACTTC. This gives the protein CASSEALRGGGSYEQYF.

This clonotype was picked up a small number of times. The CDR3 end shows no conserved phenylalanine or tryptophan, and so a read error is likely. The V gene is TRBV10-3, the J gene TRBJ2-1, with TRBD1 identical over 8 bases. The CDR3 contains 14 residues. Germline V gene data show CDR1 as ENHRY and CDR2 as SYGVKD. The ends lost 6 bases at V and 10 bases at J; junction bases unmatched: 11. In DNA form, the CDR3 reads TGTGCCATCAGAGCCCAGGACAGGGTAAAGGAGCAGTTCATC. This translates into CAIRAQDRVKEQFI.

This clonotype was counted a few times. The chain links TRBV28 to TRBJ1-6; D might be TRBD1 (6 bases). CDR3 length: 14 amino acids. V was clipped by 3 bases and J by 10 bases, with 13 bases between them. CDR1 MDHEN and CDR2 SYDVKM come from the germline V gene. CDR3 in DNA: TGTGCCAGCAGTTTGTTAACAGGGAGGTCACCCCTCCACTTT. Encoded protein: CASSLLTGRSPLHF.

Only a few counts were recorded for this clonotype. CDR3 coding DNA: TGTGCCAGCAGTGGTACAGGGGATCAGCCCCAGCATTTT. Translating it yields CASSGTGDQPQHF. The rearrangement uses TRBV4-2 and TRBJ1-5; 7 bases are shared with TRBD1. Per germline, CDR1 LGHNA and CDR2 YNFKEQ. After removal of 6 bases from V and 5 bases from J, the junction contained 4 bases not matched to a gene. The CDR3 has 13 amino acids.